Each of the 21 T cell receptor beta chains below was sequenced from the same sample in a study of CD8+CD57+ T cells in acquired aplastic anemia. The template for TCR beta VDJ and CDR3 sequence profiling was genomic DNA. Each CDR3 protein gets one entry after TCRdb re-called the reads with MiXCR. The data show under 350,000 distinct CDR3 sequences, roughly 61% seen once. An expansion of CD8+CD57+ cells by flow cytometry had been shown in patients chosen for sequencing. Input material: sorted CD4+, CD8+, or CD8+CD57+ T cells (not recorded which) from PBMCs. Every receptor here comes from a human donor with aplastic anemia.

This clonotype turned up a few times. The chain recombines TRBV24-1 with TRBJ2-3; TRBD2 might be the D (6 bases). Between the trimmed V and J ends, which lost 6 bases and 5 bases, there was a span of 14 bases. The CDR3 consists of 14 residues. Germline-derived CDR1 and CDR2 are KGHDR and SFDVKD. The CDR3: CATSPSARGDTQYF. DNA for the CDR3: TGTGCCACCAGTCCTAGCGCGAGGGGAGATACGCAGTATTTT.

In its sample, this clonotype was seen many times. This chain uses TRBV12-3 or TRBV12-4 with TRBJ1-2, with a possible D match to TRBD1 (6 bases). V lost 6 bases to trimming and J lost 3 bases, with 11 bases between them. The CDR3 runs 13 residues. The CDR3, as DNA: TGTGCCAGCAGAATGACAGGAGACTATGGCTACACCTTC. Amino acid sequence: CASRMTGDYGYTF.

The chain joins TRBV20-1 to TRBJ2-1, with D tentatively TRBD2 (5 bases). This CDR3 comprises 12 residues. The V end was cut by 7 bases, the J end by 0 bases, with 7 bases between. Germline CDR1 reads DFQATT; CDR2 reads SNEGSKA (reference sequence). The CDR3 spells CSGEGSYNEQFF. Here the CDR3 DNA reads TGCAGTGGCGAGGGCTCCTACAATGAGCAGTTCTTC.

The V call is TRBV20-1, the J call TRBJ1-2; 8 nucleotides match TRBD1. Germline CDR1 DFQATT, CDR2 SNEGSKA (reference sequence). Trimming cost V 7 bases and J 7 bases; bases outside gene matches: 8. This CDR3 has 12 residues. As DNA, the CDR3 is TGCAGTGGCCCCACAGGGGGGTCTGGCTACACCTTC. Translation gives CSGPTGGSGYTF.

V gene TRBV24-1 combines with J gene TRBJ2-1; TRBD2 matches 11 bases. CDR1 is KGHDR, CDR2 SFDVKD, per germline. Trimming took 6 bases from V and 7 from J; bases not matched to a gene: 10. The CDR3 has 16 amino acids. The DNA for the CDR3 is TGTGCCACCAGTTCTCCACCGGGACTAGCGGAGAATGAGCAGTTCTTC. Translated: CATSSPPGLAENEQFF.

This clonotype appeared many times. The chain uses TRBV19 and TRBJ1-3; D gene unclear. Germline values: CDR1 LNHDA, CDR2 SQIVND (reference sequence). The CDR3 is made up of 13 amino acids. V was pared by 3 bases and J by 7 bases, with 10 bases between. The CDR3, as DNA: TGTGCCAGTAGTATCTTTGGGGTCAACACCATATATTTT. This gives the protein CASSIFGVNTIYF.

The chain uses TRBV20-1 and TRBJ1-5; D is undetermined. The CDR3 consists of 15 residues. Germline V gene data show CDR1 as DFQATT and CDR2 as SNEGSKA (reference sequence). The germline V and J ends were trimmed by 3 bases and 2 bases, with 14 bases remaining between them. The chain's CDR3 is CSASLAPGGNQPQHF. As DNA, the CDR3 is TGCAGTGCTAGTTTAGCACCGGGTGGCAATCAGCCCCAGCATTTT.

This chain links TRBV5-4 with TRBJ2-3; TRBD2 matches 14 bases. CDR3 length: 17 residues. Trimming cost V 0 bases and J 6 bases; bases outside gene matches: 6. Germline V gene sequence: CDR1 SGHNT, CDR2 YYREEE (reference sequence). The CDR3 spells CASSLARTSGRRDTQYF. CDR3 nucleotides: TGTGCCAGCAGCTTGGCCCGGACTAGCGGGAGGAGGGATACGCAGTATTTT. Full variable domain (remainder filled in from reference TRBV5-4 and TRBJ2-3): ETGVTQSPTHLIKTRGQQVTLRCSSQSGHNTVSWYQQALGQGPQFIFQYYREEENGRGNFPPRFSGLQFPNYSSELNVNALELDDSALYLCASSLARTSGRRDTQYFGPGTRLTVL.

The V and J genes are TRBV10-3 and TRBJ1-6; 11 bases match TRBD1. The CDR3 consists of 14 residues. Germline loops: CDR1 ENHRY, CDR2 SYGVKD. With V trimmed by 4 bases and J by 9 bases, 2 bases remained unmatched. The CDR3 here is CAISGGTGGSPLHF. CDR3 nucleotides: TGTGCCATCAGTGGGGGGACAGGGGGTTCACCCCTCCACTTT.

At least ten counts were recorded for this clonotype. The genes are TRBV6-1 and TRBJ1-5, with D maybe TRBD1 (6 bases). V was pared by 6 bases and J by 6 bases, with 27 bases between. This CDR3 has 18 residues. The V gene's germline CDR1 is MNHNS and CDR2 SASEGT. The CDR3 spells CASSQPTTGLTIRQPQHF. In DNA, the CDR3 is TGTGCCAGCAGCCAACCTACGACAGGTTTGACGATTCGTCAGCCCCAGCATTTT.

This CDR3 reads CASSLRGAGTEAFF. In nucleotides, the CDR3 is TGTGCCAGCAGCCTACGGGGCGCGGGCACTGAAGCTTTCTTT. The chain combines TRBV7-2 with TRBJ1-1; a possible D gene is TRBD1 (5 bases). Trimming pared 5 bases from V and 4 bases from J, leaving 14 bases between. CDR1 and CDR2 (germline): SGHTA, FQGNSA. The CDR3 is made up of 14 amino acids.

The genes are TRBV7-9 and TRBJ2-1, with D tentatively TRBD1 (6 bases). Germline lookup yields CDR1 SEHNR and CDR2 FQNEAQ (reference sequence). Trimming took off 5 bases at V and 0 bases at J, with 11 bases between the two ends. The CDR3 covers 15 residues. This CDR3 reads CASSGIQGSYNEQFF. Here the CDR3 DNA reads TGTGCCAGCAGCGGCATACAGGGCTCCTACAATGAGCAGTTCTTC.

This clonotype was recorded many times. J is TRBJ2-2 and V is TRBV6-6; D ambiguous. The CDR3 loop spans 14 amino acids. The V and J ends lost 8 bases and 1 base respectively, with 11 bases between them. Germline assignment: CDR1 MNHNY and CDR2 SVGAGI (reference sequence). CDR3 nucleotide sequence: TGTGCCAGCTTCCTCCATGAGAACACCGGGGAGCTGTTTTTT. This encodes CASFLHENTGELFF.

The chain employs TRBV9 and TRBJ2-5, with 8 positions matching TRBD2. Unmatched junction bases numbered 9, after V lost 3 bases and J lost 2 bases. Germline lookup yields CDR1 SGDLS and CDR2 YYNGEE. This CDR3 region has 16 residues. CDR3 DNA: TGTGCCAGCAGCGCACCTGCAGCGGGAGTACAAGAGACCCAGTACTTC. It translates to CASSAPAAGVQETQYF.

This clonotype was seen ten or more times. The rearrangement uses TRBV10-3 and TRBJ2-2; possible D gene TRBD2, 6 bases. CDR3 length: 14 amino acids. Germline CDR1 and CDR2: ENHRY and SYGVKD. Trimming removed 4 bases at V and 4 bases at J, with 10 bases between. Here the CDR3 reads CAISATSFTGELFF. The CDR3 DNA follows: TGTGCCATCAGTGCGACTAGTTTCACCGGGGAGCTGTTTTTT.

The chain joins TRBV5-1 to TRBJ1-5; D is unresolved. Germline V gene lookup returns CDR1 SGHRS and CDR2 YFSETQ. The CDR3 has 16 residues. Trimming took 2 bases from V and 6 from J, leaving 18 bases between them. CDR3 residues: CASSLQETVVGQPQHF. CDR3 bases: TGCGCCAGCAGCTTACAAGAGACTGTTGTTGGTCAGCCCCAGCATTTT.

This chain joins TRBV7-3 and TRBJ2-1, with 7 nucleotides matching TRBD2. CDR1 is SGHTA and CDR2 is FQGTGA in the germline V gene. Trimming took 5 bases from V and 8 from J; bases not matched to a gene: 18. The CDR3 is 17 amino acids. CDR3 nucleotide sequence: TGTGCCAGCAGCCCACGCGGGGGTGGCGGGGCAGGAGATGAGCAGTTCTTC. Translation: CASSPRGGGGAGDEQFF.

In this sample, this clonotype turned up many times. This chain uses TRBV10-3 with TRBJ2-7; TRBD1 aligns across 11 bases. The junction had 16 bases not matched to a gene; V was cut back by 6 bases and J by 0 bases. The CDR3 runs 19 residues. Germline CDR1 and CDR2: ENHRY and SYGVKD. CDR3 amino acids: CAIRGISQGTGGNSYEQYF. The CDR3 nucleotides read TGTGCCATCAGGGGGATTTCTCAAGGGACAGGGGGAAACTCCTACGAGCAGTACTTC.

The chain couples TRBV5-1 to TRBJ2-7; 9 nucleotides align to TRBD1. CDR3 length: 11 amino acids. CDR1 and CDR2 (germline): SGHRS, YFSETQ. Losses at the gene ends were 6 bases for V and 7 bases for J; bases not matched to a gene: 2. In nucleotides, the CDR3 is TGCGCCAGCACCGGACAGGGGGAGCAGTACTTC. The encoded protein is CASTGQGEQYF.

About this clonotype itself: Being one base from a much bigger clone, this may be a read error. The chain combines TRBV14 with TRBJ2-1; 16 nucleotides line up with TRBD2. CDR3 size: 22 residues. Germline-derived CDR1 and CDR2 are SGHDN and FVKESK. V shed 4 bases, J shed 0 bases, and the junction held 15 bases outside the gene matches. CDR3 sequence reads: CASSRIYKGTSGGGSSYNEQFF. DNA of the CDR3: TGTGCCAGCAGCCGGATATATAAAGGGACTAGCGGGGGGGGCAGCTCCTACAATGAGCAGTTCTTC.

This clonotype came up many times. J is TRBJ1-6 and V is TRBV6-5; D perhaps matches TRBD1 (5 bases). Trimming removed 0 bases at V and 12 bases at J, with 9 bases between. Germline loops: CDR1 MNHEY, CDR2 SVGAGI. The length of the CDR3 is 13 residues. The CDR3 DNA sequence: TGTGCCAGCAGTTACTCGAGGGGAGGACCCCTCCACTTT. This gives the protein CASSYSRGGPLHF.